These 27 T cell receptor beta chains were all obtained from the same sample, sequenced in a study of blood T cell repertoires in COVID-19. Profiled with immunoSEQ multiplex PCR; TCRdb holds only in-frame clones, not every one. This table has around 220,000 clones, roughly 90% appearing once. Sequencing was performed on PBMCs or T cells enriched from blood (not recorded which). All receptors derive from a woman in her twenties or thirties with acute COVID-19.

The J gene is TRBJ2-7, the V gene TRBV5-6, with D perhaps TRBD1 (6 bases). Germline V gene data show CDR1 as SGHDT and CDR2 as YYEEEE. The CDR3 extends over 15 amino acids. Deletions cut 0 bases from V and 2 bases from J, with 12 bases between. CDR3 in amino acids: CASSLAGTWAYEQYF. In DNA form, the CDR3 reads TGTGCCAGCAGCTTGGCTGGGACATGGGCCTACGAGCAGTACTTC. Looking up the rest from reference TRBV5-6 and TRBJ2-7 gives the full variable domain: DAGVTQSPTHLIKTRGQQVTLRCSPKSGHDTVSWYQQALGQGPQFIFQYYEEEERQRGNFPDRFSGHQFPNYSSELNVNALLLGDSALYLCASSLAGTWAYEQYFGPGTRLTVT.

DNA for the CDR3: TGCGCCAGCAGTAACTTAGACAGAAGAGCAACTAATGAAAAACTGTTTTTT. It specifies CASSNLDRRATNEKLFF. The chain joins TRBV10-1 to TRBJ1-4; TRBD1 might be the D (5 bases). In germline, CDR1 is WNHNN, CDR2 SYGVQD (reference sequence). This CDR3 contains 17 residues. Between the trimmed V and J ends, which lost 5 bases and 0 bases, there was a span of 16 bases.

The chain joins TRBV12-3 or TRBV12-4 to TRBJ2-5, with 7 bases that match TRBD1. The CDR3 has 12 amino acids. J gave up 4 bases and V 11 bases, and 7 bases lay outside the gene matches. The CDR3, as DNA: TGTGCCTCAAACTCAGGGGGAGAGACCCAGTACTTC. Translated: CASNSGGETQYF.

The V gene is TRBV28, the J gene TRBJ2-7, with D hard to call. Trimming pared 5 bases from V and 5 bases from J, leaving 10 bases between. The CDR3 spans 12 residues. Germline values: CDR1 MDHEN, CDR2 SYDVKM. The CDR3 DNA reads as TGTGCCAGCAGTCCGTCGGTGCACGAGCAGTACTTC. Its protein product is CASSPSVHEQYF. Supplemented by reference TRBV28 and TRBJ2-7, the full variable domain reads DVKVTQSSRYLVKRTGEKVFLECVQDMDHENMFWYRQDPGLGLRLIYFSYDVKMKEKGDIPEGYSVSREKKERFSLILESASTNQTSMYLCASSPSVHEQYFGPGTRLTVT.

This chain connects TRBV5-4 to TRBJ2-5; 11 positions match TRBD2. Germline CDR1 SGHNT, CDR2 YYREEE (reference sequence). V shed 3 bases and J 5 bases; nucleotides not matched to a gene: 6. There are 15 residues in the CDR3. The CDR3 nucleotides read TGTGCCAGCAGCTCACCGACTAGCGGGGATGAGACCCAGTACTTC. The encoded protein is CASSSPTSGDETQYF.

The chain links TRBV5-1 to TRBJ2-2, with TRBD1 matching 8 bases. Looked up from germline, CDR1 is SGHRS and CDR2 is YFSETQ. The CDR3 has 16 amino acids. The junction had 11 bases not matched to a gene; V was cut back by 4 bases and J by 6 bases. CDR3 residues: CASSLGQGIFPGELFF. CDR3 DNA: TGCGCCAGCAGCCTAGGACAGGGTATATTCCCCGGGGAGCTGTTTTTT.

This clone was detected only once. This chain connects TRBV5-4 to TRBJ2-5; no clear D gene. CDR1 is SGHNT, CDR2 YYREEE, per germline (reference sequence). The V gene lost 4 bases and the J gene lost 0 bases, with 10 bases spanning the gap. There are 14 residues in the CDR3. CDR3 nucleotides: TGTGCCAGCAGCGCAGGAACGTACCAAGAGACCCAGTACTTC. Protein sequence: CASSAGTYQETQYF.

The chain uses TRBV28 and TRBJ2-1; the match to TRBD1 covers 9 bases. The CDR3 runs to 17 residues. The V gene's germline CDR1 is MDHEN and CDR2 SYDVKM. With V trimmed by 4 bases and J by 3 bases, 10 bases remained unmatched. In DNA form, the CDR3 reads TGTGCCAGCAGTTATCTAGAGAGGACAGGGGACTACAATGAGCAGTTCTTC. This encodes CASSYLERTGDYNEQFF.

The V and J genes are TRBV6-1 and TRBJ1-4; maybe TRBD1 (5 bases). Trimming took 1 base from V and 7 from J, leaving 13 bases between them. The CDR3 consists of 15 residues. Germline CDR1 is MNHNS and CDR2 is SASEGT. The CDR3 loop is CASSEDGGIGEKLFF. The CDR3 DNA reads TGTGCCAGCAGTGAAGATGGGGGGATTGGTGAAAAACTGTTTTTT.

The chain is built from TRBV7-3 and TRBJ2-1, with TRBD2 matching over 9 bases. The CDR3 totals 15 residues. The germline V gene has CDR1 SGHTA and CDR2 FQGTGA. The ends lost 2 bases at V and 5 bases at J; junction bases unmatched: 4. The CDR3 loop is CASSLASGVNNEQFF. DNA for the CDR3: TGTGCCAGCAGCTTAGCTAGCGGGGTAAACAATGAGCAGTTCTTC.

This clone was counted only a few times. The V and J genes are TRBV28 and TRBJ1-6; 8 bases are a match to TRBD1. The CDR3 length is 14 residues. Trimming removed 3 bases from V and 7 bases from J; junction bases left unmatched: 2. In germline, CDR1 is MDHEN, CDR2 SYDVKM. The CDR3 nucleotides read TGTGCCAGCAGTTTTGGGACAGGCAATTCACCCCTCCACTTT. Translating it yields CASSFGTGNSPLHF.

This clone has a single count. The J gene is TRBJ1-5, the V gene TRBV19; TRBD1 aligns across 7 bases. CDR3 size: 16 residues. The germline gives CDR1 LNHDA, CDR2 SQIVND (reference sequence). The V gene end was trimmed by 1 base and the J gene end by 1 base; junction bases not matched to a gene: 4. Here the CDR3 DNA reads TGTGCCAGTAGTATAGGGACAGGACAGAGCAATCAGCCCCAGCATTTT. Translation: CASSIGTGQSNQPQHF.

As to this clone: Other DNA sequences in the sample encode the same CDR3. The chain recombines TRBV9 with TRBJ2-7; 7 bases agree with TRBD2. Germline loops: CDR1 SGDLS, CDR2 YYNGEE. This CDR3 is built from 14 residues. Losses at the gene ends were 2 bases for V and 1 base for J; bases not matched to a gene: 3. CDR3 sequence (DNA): TGTGCCAGCAGCGTGGGAGGGCCTTCCTACGAGCAGTACTTC. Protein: CASSVGGPSYEQYF.

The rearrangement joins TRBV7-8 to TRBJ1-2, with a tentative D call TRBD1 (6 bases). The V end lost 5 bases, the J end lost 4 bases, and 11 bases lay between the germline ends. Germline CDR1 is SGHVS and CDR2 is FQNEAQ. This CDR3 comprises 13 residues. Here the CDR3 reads CASSPTGPYGYTF. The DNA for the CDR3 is TGTGCCAGCAGCCCGACAGGACCCTATGGCTACACCTTC.

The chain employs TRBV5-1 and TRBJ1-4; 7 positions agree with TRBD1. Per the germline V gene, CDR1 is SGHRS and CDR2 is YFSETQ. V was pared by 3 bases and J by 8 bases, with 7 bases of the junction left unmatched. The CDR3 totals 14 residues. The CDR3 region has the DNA TGCGCCAGCAGCTCCAGGGGGATTGGAGAAAAACTGTTTTTT. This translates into CASSSRGIGEKLFF.

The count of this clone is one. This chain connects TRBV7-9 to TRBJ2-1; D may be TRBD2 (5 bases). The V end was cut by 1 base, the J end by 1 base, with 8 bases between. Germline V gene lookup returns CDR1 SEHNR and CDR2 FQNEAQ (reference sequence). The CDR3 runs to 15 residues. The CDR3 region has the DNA TGTGCCAGCAGCTTAGTGACGGGGTCCTACAATGAGCAGTTCTTC. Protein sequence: CASSLVTGSYNEQFF.

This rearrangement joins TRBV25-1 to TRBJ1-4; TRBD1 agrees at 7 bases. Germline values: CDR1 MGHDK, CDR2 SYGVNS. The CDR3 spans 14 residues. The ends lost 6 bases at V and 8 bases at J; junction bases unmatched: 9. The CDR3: CASSQTGLQEKLFF. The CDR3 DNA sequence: TGTGCCAGCAGCCAGACAGGGCTGCAGGAAAAACTGTTTTTT. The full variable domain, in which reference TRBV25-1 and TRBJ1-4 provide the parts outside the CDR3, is EADIYQTPRYLVIGTGKKITLECSQTMGHDKMYWYQQDPGMELHLIHYSYGVNSTEKGDLSSESTVSRIRTEHFPLTLESARPSHTSQYLCASSQTGLQEKLFFGSGTQLSVL.

CDR3 sequence reads: CASRRERGTQYF. In DNA, the CDR3 is TGTGCCAGCAGAAGGGAGCGAGGGACCCAGTACTTC. The chain is built from TRBV12-3 or TRBV12-4 and TRBJ2-5, with D possibly being TRBD2 (5 bases). Trimming pared 6 bases from V and 7 bases from J, leaving 12 bases between. This CDR3 comprises 12 residues.

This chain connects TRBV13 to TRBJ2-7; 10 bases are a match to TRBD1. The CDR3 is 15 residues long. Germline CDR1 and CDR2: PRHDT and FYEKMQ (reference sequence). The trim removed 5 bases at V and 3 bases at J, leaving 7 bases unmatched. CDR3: CASSPRTGGLYEQYF. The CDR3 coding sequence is TGTGCCAGCAGCCCTCGGACAGGGGGGCTCTACGAGCAGTACTTC.

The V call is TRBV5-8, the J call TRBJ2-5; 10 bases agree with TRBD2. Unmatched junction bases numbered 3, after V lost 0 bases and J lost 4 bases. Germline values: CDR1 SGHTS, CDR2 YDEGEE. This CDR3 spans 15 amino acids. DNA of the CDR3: TGTGCCAGCAGCTTGGTACTAGCGGGGCCAGAGACCCAGTACTTC. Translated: CASSLVLAGPETQYF. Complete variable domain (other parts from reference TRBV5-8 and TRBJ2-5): EAGVTQSPTHLIKTRGQQATLRCSPISGHTSVYWYQQALGLGLQFLLWYDEGEERNRGNFPPRFSGRQFPNYSSELNVNALELEDSALYLCASSLVLAGPETQYFGPGTRLLVL.

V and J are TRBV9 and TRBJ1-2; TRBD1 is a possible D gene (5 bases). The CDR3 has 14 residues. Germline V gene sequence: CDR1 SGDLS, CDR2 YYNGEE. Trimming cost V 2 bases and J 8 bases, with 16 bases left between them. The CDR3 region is CASSVGRGENGYTF. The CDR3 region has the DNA TGTGCCAGCAGCGTGGGACGGGGGGAAAACGGCTACACCTTC. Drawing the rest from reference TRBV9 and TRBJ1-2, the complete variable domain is DSGVTQTPKHLITATGQRVTLRCSPRSGDLSVYWYQQSLDQGLQFLIQYYNGEERAKGNILERFSAQQFPDLHSELNLSSLELGDSALYFCASSVGRGENGYTFGSGTRLTVV.

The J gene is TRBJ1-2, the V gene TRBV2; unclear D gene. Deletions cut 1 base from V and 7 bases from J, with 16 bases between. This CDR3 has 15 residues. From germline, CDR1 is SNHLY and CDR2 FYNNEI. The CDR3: CASSEGEVVTGGYTF. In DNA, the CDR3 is TGTGCCAGCAGTGAAGGGGAGGTAGTGACCGGTGGCTACACCTTC.

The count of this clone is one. The chain's CDR3 is CASSSSIRDYQETQYF. The CDR3 DNA reads as TGTGCCAGTAGTTCCTCGATCCGGGACTACCAAGAGACCCAGTACTTC. J is TRBJ2-5 and V is TRBV19; tentatively, D is TRBD2 (6 bases). The CDR3 consists of 16 residues. Trimming removed 5 bases from V and 0 bases from J, with 16 bases in between. The V gene's germline CDR1 is LNHDA and CDR2 SQIVND (reference sequence).

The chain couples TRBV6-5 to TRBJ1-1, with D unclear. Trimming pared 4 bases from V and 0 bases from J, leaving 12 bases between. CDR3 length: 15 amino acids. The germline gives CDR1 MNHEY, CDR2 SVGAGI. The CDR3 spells CASSSNPGLNTEAFF. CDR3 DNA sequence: TGTGCCAGCAGTTCCAACCCAGGCCTGAACACTGAAGCTTTCTTT.

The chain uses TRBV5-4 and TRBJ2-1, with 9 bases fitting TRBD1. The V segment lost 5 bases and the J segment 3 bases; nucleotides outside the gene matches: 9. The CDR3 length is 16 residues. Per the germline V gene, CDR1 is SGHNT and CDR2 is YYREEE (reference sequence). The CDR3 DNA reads TGTGCCAGCAGACCCACAGGACAGGGGTTCTACAATGAGCAGTTCTTC. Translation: CASRPTGQGFYNEQFF.

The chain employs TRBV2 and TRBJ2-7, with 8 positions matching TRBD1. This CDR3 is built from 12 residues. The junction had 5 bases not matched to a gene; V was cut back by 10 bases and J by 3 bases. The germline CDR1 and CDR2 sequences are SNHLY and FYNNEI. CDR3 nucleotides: TGTGCCACGGGACAGGAGCTCTACGAGCAGTACTTC. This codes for CATGQELYEQYF.

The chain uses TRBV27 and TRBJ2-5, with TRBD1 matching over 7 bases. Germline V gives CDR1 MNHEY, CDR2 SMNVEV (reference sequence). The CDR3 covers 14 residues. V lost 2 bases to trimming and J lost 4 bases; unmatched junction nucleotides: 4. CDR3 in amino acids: CASSLQQGRETQYF. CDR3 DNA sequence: TGTGCCAGCAGTTTACAACAGGGGAGAGAGACCCAGTACTTC.